These T cell receptor beta chains were read from a single sample in a study of blood T cell repertoires in COVID-19. Sequenced by immunoSEQ multiplex PCR; TCRdb stores in-frame clones only, minus some. The repertoire holds 190,000 or so clones, approximately 78% seen once, with about 10% in the top ten. The material sequenced was peripheral blood. The receptors were sampled from a woman aged 80 or older with COVID-19, enrolled during active disease. CDR3s include the opening cysteine and the closing phenylalanine or tryptophan. The order of the fields is J gene, clone size, V gene, D gene, CDR3 DNA, CDR3 protein. A D gene is named only where the DNA matches it firmly. Size is omitted from some rows. Given values are once, few, many or a class for expanded clones.

TRBJ1-1,-,TRBV12-5,-,TGTGCTAGTGGTTTGACAAGGCAGGGTGAGACTGAAGCTTTCTTT,CASGLTRQGETEAFF
TRBJ2-1,-,TRBV19,TRBD2,TGTGCCAGTACCCTGCTAGCGGGGGCCTACAATGAGCAGTTCTTC,CASTLLAGAYNEQFF
TRBJ2-7,-,TRBV28,TRBD1,TGTGCCAGCATCGGGACAGGGAGAGGTCACTACGAGCAGTACTTC,CASIGTGRGHYEQYF
TRBJ1-1,once,TRBV3-1/TRBV3-2,-,TGTGCCAGCAGCCAGTCCGTGGGGGGAGTAAGGAACACTGAAGCTTTCTTT,CASSQSVGGVRNTEAFF
TRBJ2-3,-,TRBV5-5,TRBD1,TGTGCCAGCAGCGTCTCGGGACAGGGAGGCGCAGATACGCAGTATTTT,CASSVSGQGGADTQYF
TRBJ1-2,-,TRBV6-6,-,TGTGCCAGCAGTTACAAAGGGGCTAACTATGGCTACACCTTC,CASSYKGANYGYTF
TRBJ1-5,-,TRBV7-8,-,TGTGCCAGCAGCTCAGGACAAGATAGCAATCAGCCCCAGCATTTT,CASSSGQDSNQPQHF
TRBJ2-7,once,TRBV4-1,TRBD2,TGCGCCAGCAGCCCCGGACTAGCGGGAGGCTCCTACGAGCAGTACTTC,CASSPGLAGGSYEQYF
TRBJ2-3,-,TRBV15,TRBD1,TGTGCCACCAGCAGAGATCTTTGGACAGGGAGCACAGATACGCAGTATTTT,CATSRDLWTGSTDTQYF
TRBJ2-3,-,TRBV27,TRBD2,TGTGCCAGCAGTTTATCCGGGGGGGGAAACACAGATACGCAGTATTTT,CASSLSGGGNTDTQYF
TRBJ1-4,few,TRBV30,-,TGTGCCTGGAGTAGGGAGGTGGGGAATGAAAAACTGTTTTTT,CAWSREVGNEKLFF
TRBJ2-1,-,TRBV4-1,TRBD2,TGCGCCAGCAGCCAAAGCCCCGGGACTAGCGGCTACAATGAGCAGTTCTTC,CASSQSPGTSGYNEQFF
TRBJ2-2,-,TRBV5-1,-,TGCGCCAGCAGCTTGAGACAAGGTATTAACACCGGGGAGCTGTTTTTT,CASSLRQGINTGELFF
TRBJ2-6,-,TRBV10-3,-,TGTGCCATCGGCCGCGGGACGAGCGGGGCCAACGTCCTGACTTTC,CAIGRGTSGANVLTF
TRBJ2-5,-,TRBV6-5,TRBD2,TGTGCCAGCAGCACGGGAGGGGCGCCACAAGAGACCCAGTACTTC,CASSTGGAPQETQYF
TRBJ1-2,-,TRBV9,-,TGTGCCAGCAGCACGGGACTTTCGGGGACCTATGGCTACACCTTC,CASSTGLSGTYGYTF
TRBJ1-2,-,TRBV6-6,-,TGTGCCAGCAGTTACTCGCTGGACACTAACTATGGCTACACCTTC,CASSYSLDTNYGYTF
TRBJ1-6,once,TRBV30,-,TGTGCCTGGAGTTTACGGGTTTCATCACCCCTCCACTTT,CAWSLRVSSPLHF
TRBJ2-5,-,TRBV5-1,TRBD1,TGCGCCAGCAGCTTGGTGGGGGACAGGGGAATAGAGACCCAGTACTTC,CASSLVGDRGIETQYF
TRBJ2-7,-,TRBV7-7,-,TGTGCTAGCAGCTTATCCCCCCGCGGGGAGCAGTACTTC,CASSLSPRGEQYF
TRBJ2-2,-,TRBV7-3,TRBD2,TGTGCCAGCAGCGTTACTAGTGGCGGGGGCACCGGGGAGCTGTTTTTT,CASSVTSGGGTGELFF
TRBJ2-3,-,TRBV10-1,TRBD2,TGCGCCAGCAGTTGTGGACAGGGGACTAGCGGGGCTTTCACAGATACGCAGTATTTT,CASSCGQGTSGAFTDTQYF
TRBJ2-5,-,TRBV2,TRBD2,TGTGCCAGCAGTGAAGCGTGGGGGGGCCAAGAGACCCAGTACTTC,CASSEAWGGQETQYF
TRBJ2-2,-,TRBV2,-,TGTGCCAGCAAGGGCAGGGTGAACACCGGGGAGCTGTTTTTT,CASKGRVNTGELFF
TRBJ2-5,once,TRBV18,-,TGTGCCAGCTCACCAACGGCTAGCGTAGAAGAGACCCAGTACTTC,CASSPTASVEETQYF
TRBJ1-1,-,TRBV5-5,TRBD1,TGTGCCAGCAGCTTTAGACAGGGCCCAAGCCTTGAAGCTTTCTTT,CASSFRQGPSLEAFF
TRBJ2-2,-,TRBV4-1,TRBD2,TGCGCCAGCAGACAAGATAAATCTAGCGGGGGGAACACCGGGGAGCTGTTTTTT,CASRQDKSSGGNTGELFF
TRBJ1-2,few,TRBV5-1,-,TGCGCCAGCAGCTTGTTTGGGCCCAACTATGGCTACACCTTC,CASSLFGPNYGYTF
TRBJ1-5,-,TRBV19,TRBD1,TGTGCCAGTAGTGGGACAGGGGGCAATCAGCCCCAGCATTTT,CASSGTGGNQPQHF
TRBJ2-1,-,TRBV27,-,TGTGCCAGCAGTTTATGGTATGGGGGGAGCTCCTACAATGAGCAGTTCTTC,CASSLWYGGSSYNEQFF